These 3 T cell receptor beta chains originate from one sample sequenced in a study of blood T cell repertoires in COVID-19. Sequenced by immunoSEQ multiplex PCR; TCRdb stores in-frame clones only, minus some. The sample holds around 85,000 clones, about 82% seen once. The sequencing sample was made of peripheral blood. The receptors stem from a man aged 50 or older with active COVID-19.

J is TRBJ2-7 and V is TRBV30; 7 bases agree with TRBD1. The germline V gene has CDR1 GTSNPN and CDR2 SVGIG (reference sequence). V was pared by 3 bases and J by 3 bases, with 11 bases of the junction left unmatched. This CDR3 spans 15 amino acids. CDR3 nucleotides: TGTGCCTGGAGCAAGGGACCGGGACAGTACTACGAGCAGTACTTC. This encodes CAWSKGPGQYYEQYF.

This clone was counted between two and nine times. The chain couples TRBV6-2 or TRBV6-3 to TRBJ1-5; D not certain. Looked up from germline, CDR1 is MNHEY and CDR2 is SVGEGT. The CDR3 is 13 residues long. The V and J ends lost 0 bases and 3 bases respectively, with 3 bases between them. CDR3 bases: TGTGCCAGCAGTTACTCGGCCAATCAGCCCCAGCATTTT. It translates to CASSYSANQPQHF.

The chain employs TRBV19 and TRBJ1-1; 9 positions match TRBD1. Germline loops: CDR1 LNHDA, CDR2 SQIVND (reference sequence). With V trimmed by 4 bases and J by 4 bases, 7 bases remained unmatched. The CDR3 runs to 15 residues. For the CDR3, the DNA is TGTGCCAGTAGTACCGGACAGGGGCGGCGCACTGAAGCTTTCTTT. This translates into CASSTGQGRRTEAFF.